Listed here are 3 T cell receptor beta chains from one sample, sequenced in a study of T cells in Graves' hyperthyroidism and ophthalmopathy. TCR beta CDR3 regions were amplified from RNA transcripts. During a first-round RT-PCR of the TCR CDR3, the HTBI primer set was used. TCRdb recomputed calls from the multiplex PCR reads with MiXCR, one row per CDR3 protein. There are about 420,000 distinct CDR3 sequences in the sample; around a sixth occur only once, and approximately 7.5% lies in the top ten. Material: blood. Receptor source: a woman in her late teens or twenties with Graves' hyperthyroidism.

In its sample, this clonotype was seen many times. CDR3 DNA: TGTGCCAGCTCGGTCTTAGGCGCTGAAGCTTTCTTT. It encodes CASSVLGAEAFF. The rearrangement joins TRBV6-1 to TRBJ1-1; D uncertain. Trimming pared 8 bases from V and 6 bases from J, leaving 13 bases between. The CDR3 has 12 amino acids. The germline V gene has CDR1 MNHNS and CDR2 SASEGT.

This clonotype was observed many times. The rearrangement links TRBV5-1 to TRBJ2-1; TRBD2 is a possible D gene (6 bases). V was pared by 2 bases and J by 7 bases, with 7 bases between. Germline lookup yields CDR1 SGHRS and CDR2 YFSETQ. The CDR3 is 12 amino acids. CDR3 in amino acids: CASSFSGNEQFF. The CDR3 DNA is TGCGCCAGCAGCTTTAGCGGAAATGAGCAGTTCTTC.

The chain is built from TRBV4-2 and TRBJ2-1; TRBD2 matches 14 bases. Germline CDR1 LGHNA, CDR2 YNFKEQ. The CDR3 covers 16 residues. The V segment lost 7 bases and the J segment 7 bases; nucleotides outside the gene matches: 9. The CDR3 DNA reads TGTGCCAGCACCACAGGGACTAGCGGGAGTAGGAATGAGCAGTTCTTC. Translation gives CASTTGTSGSRNEQFF.